The rows below give T cell receptor beta chains drawn from one sample of a study of identifying expanded T cells in peripheral blood. Repertoires were generated with immunoSEQ multiplex PCR, while TCRdb's copy carries only in-frame clones and drops some. The table includes roughly 92,000 clones, approximately 90% detected once. Sequenced material: blood. These receptors were collected from a person between 18 and 70 years old in good health. Each CDR3 is given with its conserved first and last residue.

v_call	j_call	cdr3_aa
TRBV4-1	TRBJ2-6	CASSRGRQGSGANVLTF
TRBV18	TRBJ2-1	CASSPGLREQFF
TRBV5-6	TRBJ2-3	CASSLVNTQYF
TRBV27	TRBJ1-6	CASSSRPPLGTVNSPLHF
TRBV28	TRBJ2-7	CASSFGQGPYEQYF
TRBV5-1	TRBJ2-1	CASSYRKGGQGYNEQFF
TRBV6-6	TRBJ2-2	CASTEGWTGELFF
TRBV4-3	TRBJ1-1	CASSQAYYMNTEAFF
TRBV28	TRBJ1-3	CASSSPPWGQKHRTSGNTIYF
TRBV4-1	TRBJ2-5	CASSQASGARETQYF
TRBV7-9	TRBJ2-2	CASRRRTGGYYAGELFF
TRBV5-5	TRBJ2-5	CASSAGGQETQYF
TRBV7-9	TRBJ2-7	CASSLQAQSYEQYF
TRBV18	TRBJ1-4	CASSPRTGGEGEKLFF
TRBV27	TRBJ2-1	CASSQYNEQFF
TRBV4-3	TRBJ1-2	CASSLGTGSRTF
TRBV6-6	TRBJ2-1	CASSYRDSEPQFF
TRBV18	TRBJ2-7	CASSPRRSSYEQYF
TRBV30	TRBJ2-2	CAWSVLGLCGELFF
TRBV5-1	TRBJ2-5	CASSPSSNQETQYF
TRBV19	TRBJ1-6	CASSITGLPMGTYNSPLHF
TRBV7-9	TRBJ1-4	CASTEYRGMDEKLFF
TRBV6-6	TRBJ2-5	CASSFTQGARGETQYF
TRBV19	TRBJ1-6	CASTHGGPNSPLHF
TRBV30	TRBJ1-5	CAWSRPTSPGLRESNQPQHF
TRBV15	TRBJ1-4	CATSRAGTGINEKLFF
TRBV7-8	TRBJ1-6	CASTLGGSYNSPLHF
TRBV7-2	TRBJ2-1	CASSLELGANEQFF
TRBV7-9	TRBJ1-1	CASSLPSDRGLGTEAFF
TRBV6-5	TRBJ1-1	CASSMGGNTEAFF
TRBV4-3	TRBJ2-1	CASSQGKEVNEQFF
TRBV6-6	TRBJ2-2	CASPGNTGELFF
TRBV11-1	TRBJ2-1	CASSLRQGSSYNEQFF
TRBV28	TRBJ2-7	CASLTAGDNYEQYF
TRBV27	TRBJ2-7	CASSLLGRGGHREQYF
TRBV6-5	TRBJ2-7	CASLGSYEQYF
TRBV5-6	TRBJ2-2	CASSLVRGNTGELFF
TRBV5-6	TRBJ2-3	CASTGDRVGTDTQYF